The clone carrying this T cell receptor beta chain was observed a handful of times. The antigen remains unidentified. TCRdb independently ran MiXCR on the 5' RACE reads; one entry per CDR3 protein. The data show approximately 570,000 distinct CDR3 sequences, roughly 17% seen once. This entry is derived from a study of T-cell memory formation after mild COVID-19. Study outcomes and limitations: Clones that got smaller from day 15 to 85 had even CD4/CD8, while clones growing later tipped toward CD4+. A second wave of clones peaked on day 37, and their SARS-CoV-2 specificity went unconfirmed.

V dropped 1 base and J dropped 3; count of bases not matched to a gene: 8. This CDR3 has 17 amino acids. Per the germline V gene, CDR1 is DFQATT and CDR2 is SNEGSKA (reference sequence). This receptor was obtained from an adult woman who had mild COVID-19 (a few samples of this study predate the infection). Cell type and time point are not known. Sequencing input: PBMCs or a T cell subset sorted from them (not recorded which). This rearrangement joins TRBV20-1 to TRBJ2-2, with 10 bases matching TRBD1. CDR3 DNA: TGCAGTGCTAGAGGAATGGCCGGGACAGGGGACACCGGGGAGCTGTTTTTT. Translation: CSARGMAGTGDTGELFF.